These 23 T cell receptor beta chains were sequenced from one sample in a study of T-cell reconstitution after alpha-beta-depleted transplantation in children. A library of TCRbeta sequences, prepared with unique molecular identifiers, was generated. TCRdb re-called the PCR reads through MiXCR, storing one row per CDR3 protein. The sample has hundreds of thousands of distinct CDR3 sequences, over 10% seen once; the top ten hold 2% to 2.5%. This specimen was PBMCs, mostly from graft donor cells, taken 360 days after TCRalphabeta/CD19-depleted stem cell transplant. Receptors were obtained from a male patient between 5 and 17 years old who had a stem cell transplant for acute myeloid leukemia, so the T cells may come from the graft donor.

This clonotype appeared a few times. The rearrangement joins TRBV7-2 to TRBJ1-1; D gene ambiguous. Trimming removed 1 base from V and 6 bases from J, with 12 bases in between. Germline values: CDR1 SGHTA, CDR2 FQGNSA. This CDR3 has 14 residues. The DNA of the CDR3 is TGTGCCAGCAGCTTAGTACACCGGGGTCCTGAAGCTTTCTTT. It yields the protein CASSLVHRGPEAFF.

This sequence joins TRBV4-3 and TRBJ1-5; no reliable D call. Germline V lookup: CDR1 LGHNA, CDR2 YSLEER. The CDR3 spans 13 residues. V shed 4 bases and J shed 6 bases, with 10 bases lying between them. The CDR3 loop reads CASSPVRGQPQHF. Here the CDR3 DNA reads TGCGCCAGCAGCCCCGTGCGGGGTCAGCCCCAGCATTTT.

This clonotype was detected a few times. CDR3 sequence: CATSDPVRRGANVLTF. DNA for the CDR3: TGTGCCACCAGTGATCCGGTAAGGCGAGGGGCCAACGTCCTGACTTTC. The V and J genes are TRBV24-1 and TRBJ2-6; D remains unclear. Trimming cost V 3 bases and J 4 bases, with 12 bases left between them. This CDR3 spans 16 amino acids. Germline CDR1 is KGHDR and CDR2 is SFDVKD.

This clonotype has ten or more counts. The rearrangement joins TRBV28 to TRBJ2-4; a weak D match, TRBD2 (6 bases). The germline V and J ends were trimmed by 3 bases and 0 bases, with 18 bases remaining between them. Per germline, CDR1 MDHEN and CDR2 SYDVKM. There are 18 residues in the CDR3. The CDR3 reads CASSFGRDLSLAKNIQYF. Written as DNA, the CDR3 is TGTGCCAGCAGTTTCGGGCGGGACCTCTCACTAGCCAAAAACATTCAGTACTTC.

There are many counts of this clonotype. The V call is TRBV12-3 or TRBV12-4, the J call TRBJ2-2; 8 bases are a match to TRBD1. CDR3 length: 17 amino acids. With V trimmed by 4 bases and J by 2 bases, 9 bases remained unmatched. The CDR3: CASSSFVGTGNTGELFF. CDR3 nucleotide sequence: TGTGCCAGCAGTTCCTTTGTCGGGACAGGAAACACCGGGGAGCTGTTTTTT.

The chain is built from TRBV20-1 and TRBJ2-7, with a tentative D call TRBD2 (6 bases). This CDR3 is 14 amino acids long. CDR1 and CDR2 from the germline V gene are DFQATT and SNEGSKA (reference sequence). Trimming left V 5 bases short and J 7 bases short, with 21 bases between. As DNA, the CDR3 is TGCAGTGCTGCAACCGGGACTTTCCTTGGGGAGCAGTACTTC. It is translated as CSAATGTFLGEQYF.

The table lists this clonotype with a few counts. The V and J genes are TRBV20-1 and TRBJ2-7; D remains unclear. V gave up 3 bases and J gave up 0 bases, with 15 bases separating them. The CDR3 loop spans 15 amino acids. Germline CDR1 and CDR2: DFQATT and SNEGSKA (reference sequence). The DNA of the CDR3 is TGCAGTGCTAGTACACTTGACAAGGGCTCCTACGAGCAGTACTTC. Protein product: CSASTLDKGSYEQYF.

The J gene is TRBJ1-5, the V gene TRBV20-1; unclear D gene. Germline values: CDR1 DFQATT, CDR2 SNEGSKA (reference sequence). This CDR3 comprises 13 residues. With 5 bases removed from V and 9 bases from J, the gap between germline ends came to 17 bases. CDR3 protein: CSAGLTVFGPQHF. The CDR3 region has the DNA TGCAGTGCTGGATTAACCGTGTTTGGGCCCCAGCATTTT.

This clonotype has a handful of counts. This sequence joins TRBV28 and TRBJ2-4; 11 bases are shared with TRBD1. CDR3 size: 16 residues. Germline trimming cut 4 bases from V and 6 bases from J; bases unmatched to any gene: 8. In germline, CDR1 is MDHEN, CDR2 SYDVKM. As DNA, the CDR3 is TGTGCCAGCAGTTCCTTCCGGACAGGGGGCTTAAACATTCAGTACTTC. This translates into CASSSFRTGGLNIQYF.

This clonotype has ten or more counts. The V gene is TRBV12-3 or TRBV12-4, the J gene TRBJ1-5; D not certain. The ends were cut back, 3 bases at V and 5 bases at J, with 8 bases in the middle. The CDR3 has 13 residues. CDR3 amino acids: CASSFGRDQPQHF. CDR3 nucleotide sequence: TGTGCCAGCAGTTTCGGACGAGATCAGCCCCAGCATTTT.

This clonotype was detected a few times. The chain carries TRBV5-1 and TRBJ2-5; no clear D. The germline V gene encodes CDR1 SGHRS and CDR2 YFSETQ. V was trimmed by 0 bases and J by 2 bases, leaving 17 bases between them. This CDR3 has 17 residues. The CDR3 DNA reads as TGCGCCAGCAGCTTGGAACGGGCTGGATTTTGGCAAGAGACCCAGTACTTC. Its protein is CASSLERAGFWQETQYF.

This rearrangement joins TRBV9 to TRBJ1-1, with unresolved D. Germline loops: CDR1 SGDLS, CDR2 YYNGEE. This CDR3 is 13 amino acids long. V lost 0 bases and J lost 3, with 6 bases in between. In nucleotides, the CDR3 is TGTGCCAGCAGCGTAGGGGTTTACACTGAAGCTTTCTTT. It codes for CASSVGVYTEAFF.

This clonotype has ten or more counts. The chain links TRBV3-1 to TRBJ2-3; TRBD1 matches 9 bases. J gave up 1 base and V 4 bases, and 3 bases lay outside the gene matches. Germline V lookup: CDR1 LGHDT, CDR2 YNNKEL (reference sequence). The CDR3 has 15 residues. CDR3 region: CASSPRDRGTDTQYF. DNA for the CDR3: TGTGCCAGCAGCCCCAGGGACAGGGGCACAGATACGCAGTATTTT.

In this sample, this clonotype turned up many times. The V call is TRBV6-2 or TRBV6-3, the J call TRBJ2-1; 10 bases are a match to TRBD1. V lost 4 bases and J lost 8; bases outside the gene matches: 11. CDR1 MNHEY and CDR2 SVGEGT come from the germline V gene. The CDR3 is 16 amino acids. The CDR3 reads CASSFDTRQGAYEQFF. The CDR3 nucleotides read TGTGCCAGCAGTTTCGACACACGACAGGGGGCTTATGAGCAGTTCTTC.

The gene calls are TRBV28 and TRBJ1-5, with D perhaps TRBD1 (5 bases). Trimming left V 3 bases short and J 3 bases short, with 15 bases between. The CDR3 totals 16 residues. CDR1 and CDR2 (germline): MDHEN, SYDVKM. The CDR3 protein is CASSFSGRDFNQPQHF. The DNA for the CDR3 is TGTGCCAGCAGTTTCAGTGGCAGGGATTTCAATCAGCCCCAGCATTTT.

The rearrangement joins TRBV7-9 to TRBJ2-7; no clear D. The V and J ends lost 4 bases and 1 base respectively, with 11 bases between them. The CDR3 sequence is 14 residues long. Germline loops: CDR1 SEHNR, CDR2 FQNEAQ (reference sequence). The CDR3 loop reads CASSSPGTSYEQYF. CDR3 bases: TGTGCCAGCAGCTCCCCGGGCACGTCCTACGAGCAGTACTTC.

The J gene is TRBJ2-4, the V gene TRBV5-1; tentatively, D is TRBD2 (5 bases). The CDR3 consists of 15 residues. Germline-derived CDR1 and CDR2 are SGHRS and YFSETQ. V lost 3 bases and J lost 3, with 13 bases in between. The CDR3 DNA follows: TGCGCCAGCAGCTCCTCGGGGTATGGCAAAAACATTCAGTACTTC. Amino acids: CASSSSGYGKNIQYF.

The sample holds many counts of this clonotype. This chain joins TRBV20-1 and TRBJ1-3, with 7 bases lining up with TRBD1. V was clipped by 3 bases and J by 1 base; unmatched bases: 6. The CDR3 sequence is 15 residues long. The germline CDR1 and CDR2 sequences are DFQATT and SNEGSKA (reference sequence). CDR3 sequence (DNA): TGCAGTGCTAGGCACTCACAGGGGTCTGGAAACACCATATATTTT. Protein sequence: CSARHSQGSGNTIYF.

The rearrangement joins TRBV9 to TRBJ2-7; the match to TRBD2 covers 7 bases. V lost 2 bases and J lost 3; bases outside the gene matches: 8. Germline V gene lookup returns CDR1 SGDLS and CDR2 YYNGEE. This CDR3 is built from 15 residues. The CDR3 here is CASSVAGDSGYEQYF. The CDR3 DNA reads as TGTGCCAGCAGCGTGGCGGGAGATTCAGGCTACGAGCAGTACTTC.

This clonotype was observed a few times. The chain employs TRBV24-1 and TRBJ2-3; D is uncertain. V lost 4 bases and J lost 9, with 7 bases in between. Germline V gives CDR1 KGHDR, CDR2 SFDVKD. The CDR3 loop spans 11 amino acids. This CDR3 is CATSELGTQYF. CDR3 nucleotides: TGTGCCACCAGTGAGCTCGGGACGCAGTATTTT.

This clonotype was found a few times. This chain joins TRBV20-1 and TRBJ2-3, with unresolved D. The V and J ends lost 3 bases and 2 bases respectively, with 12 bases between them. This CDR3 comprises 14 residues. Germline V gene sequence: CDR1 DFQATT, CDR2 SNEGSKA (reference sequence). This chain's CDR3 is CSASGYAPTDTQYF. As DNA, the CDR3 is TGCAGTGCTAGCGGGTACGCCCCCACAGATACGCAGTATTTT.

V gene TRBV20-1 combines with J gene TRBJ2-7, with D possibly matching TRBD1 (6 bases). V was cut by 4 bases and J by 3 bases, with 16 bases left in between. Germline lookup yields CDR1 DFQATT and CDR2 SNEGSKA (reference sequence). The CDR3 length is 14 residues. This CDR3 is CSAKRDIRGYEQYF. CDR3 in DNA: TGCAGTGCTAAAAGGGACATTAGAGGCTACGAGCAGTACTTC.

Many counts were recorded for this clonotype. This chain connects TRBV7-3 to TRBJ2-1; D is ambiguous. CDR3 size: 15 residues. V lost 3 bases, J lost 2 bases, and 11 bases lay in between. CDR1 SGHTA and CDR2 FQGTGA come from the germline V gene. CDR3 in amino acids: CASSFRVGPYNEQFF. CDR3 nucleotide sequence: TGTGCCAGCAGCTTTAGAGTGGGTCCCTACAATGAGCAGTTCTTC.